The sequence of this TCR beta chain was determined in a study of beta chain features in type 1 diabetes. Expressed TCRB transcripts got sequenced, as all isolated RNA was reverse transcribed. Profiled with immunoSEQ multiplex PCR; TCRdb holds only in-frame clones, not every one. The data show more than 110,000 clones, around 7% seen once. Averaging roughly 100 mL, one heparinised blood draw was given by each donor. CD4+ cells of the naive, central memory, regulatory and stem cell-like memory types were sorted via CD45RO/CCR7/CD25/CD127/CD95/CD27. V was shortened by 4 bases and J by 7 bases, with 12 bases between the two germline ends. Per germline, CDR1 SGHDT and CDR2 YYEEEE. There are 12 residues in the CDR3. Study conclusions and caveats: A PCR bias possibly favoring shorter templates would apply equally to patients and controls.

As regards this clone: Its target is not known.

This clonotype originated in a woman under 40 in good health. The material sequenced was central memory CD4+ T cells from blood. The gene calls are TRBV5-6 and TRBJ2-7; weak D call: TRBD1 (6 bases). In DNA, the CDR3 is TGTGCCAGCAGCGAGGGACAATTTGAGCAGTACTTC. Its translation is CASSEGQFEQYF.